This T cell receptor (beta chain) stems from a study of cytomegalovirus exposure and HLA in healthy donors. This clone came up a few times. This CDR3 is built from 16 residues. Germline lookup yields CDR1 SGHTS and CDR2 YDEGEE. The V gene lost 0 bases and the J gene lost 2 bases, with 9 bases spanning the gap. PCR was performed using 60 Vbeta and 13 Jbeta primers. The repertoire was sequenced with immunoSEQ multiplex PCR; TCRdb's copy has only in-frame clones and lacks some. The table shows roughly 190,000 clones, with approximately 70% occurring only once. The sequenced material came from PBMCs. The source of this sequence is a woman aged 25 to 39 in good health and CMV-seropositive. V is TRBV5-8 and J is TRBJ2-6, with a possible D match to TRBD2 (6 bases). CDR3 region: CASSLGGRTGANVLTF. The DNA for the CDR3 is TGTGCCAGCAGCTTGGGAGGGAGGACTGGGGCCAACGTCCTGACTTTC.